Listed below are T cell receptor beta chains from one sample, sequenced in a study of shared clonotypes between healthy human individuals. TCRdb keeps only in-frame clones here, not all; method: immunoSEQ multiplex PCR. The sample yields 450,000 or so clones, 70% to 80% seen once. The specimen was PBMCs. The receptors shown here come from a woman in her thirties or forties in good health. Some clones in this sample may be carry-over from other donors' samples. The CDR3 runs from the conserved cysteine through the conserved F or W. Fields, in order: V gene, J gene, clone size, D gene, CDR3 protein, CDR3 DNA. A D gene is named only where the DNA matches it firmly. The size of a clone is reported for some rows only, either as once, few or many, or as a class for expanded clones.

v_gene: TRBV7-2
j_gene: TRBJ1-2
abundance: .
d_gene: TRBD1
CDR3aa: CASSAPRGDRSYGYTF
CDR3nt: TGTGCCAGCAGCGCCCCTCGCGGGGACAGATCTTATGGCTACACCTTC

v_gene: TRBV6-5
j_gene: TRBJ2-5
abundance: .
d_gene: .
CDR3aa: CASRRNRGGQETQYF
CDR3nt: TGTGCCAGCAGGCGAAATAGGGGGGGGCAAGAGACCCAGTACTTC

v_gene: TRBV7-6
j_gene: TRBJ2-3
abundance: few
d_gene: .
CDR3aa: CASSSGLYSTDTQYF
CDR3nt: TGTGCCAGCAGCTCGGGACTCTATAGCACAGATACGCAGTATTTT

v_gene: TRBV28
j_gene: TRBJ2-6
abundance: many
d_gene: .
CDR3aa: CASSPGTASGANVLTF
CDR3nt: TGTGCCAGCAGTCCCGGGACGGCCTCTGGGGCCAACGTCCTGACTTTC

v_gene: TRBV7-2
j_gene: TRBJ2-7
abundance: .
d_gene: .
CDR3aa: CASSLGGHSYEQYF
CDR3nt: TGTGCCAGCAGCTTAGGTGGCCACTCCTACGAGCAGTACTTC

v_gene: TRBV5-1
j_gene: TRBJ2-1
abundance: .
d_gene: TRBD2
CDR3aa: CASTKIGTSGRADEQFF
CDR3nt: TGCGCCAGCACCAAAATCGGGACTAGCGGGAGGGCGGATGAGCAGTTCTTC

v_gene: TRBV28
j_gene: TRBJ1-5
abundance: .
d_gene: .
CDR3aa: CASSFFKSQPQHF
CDR3nt: TGTGCCAGCAGTTTCTTCAAAAGCCAGCCCCAGCATTTT

v_gene: TRBV28
j_gene: TRBJ2-7
abundance: once
d_gene: .
CDR3aa: CASSVGHPRGPGQYF
CDR3nt: TGTGCCAGCAGTGTGGGACACCCTCGGGGACCCGGGCAGTACTTC

v_gene: TRBV28
j_gene: TRBJ2-7
abundance: few
d_gene: .
CDR3aa: CASSRYEQYF
CDR3nt: TGTGCCAGCAGCCGCTACGAGCAGTACTTC

v_gene: TRBV29-1
j_gene: TRBJ1-5
abundance: .
d_gene: .
CDR3aa: CSAMDLDQPQHF
CDR3nt: TGCAGCGCCATGGACTTGGATCAGCCCCAGCATTTT

v_gene: TRBV5-1
j_gene: TRBJ2-7
abundance: .
d_gene: .
CDR3aa: CASSLDLYEQYF
CDR3nt: TGCGCCAGCAGCTTGGATCTTTACGAGCAGTACTTC

v_gene: TRBV7-2
j_gene: TRBJ1-2
abundance: few
d_gene: TRBD1
CDR3aa: CASSSAQGARVYTF
CDR3nt: TGTGCCAGCAGCTCCGCCCAGGGGGCGCGGGTCTACACCTTC

v_gene: TRBV2
j_gene: TRBJ2-2
abundance: many
d_gene: .
CDR3aa: CASRAQNTGELFF
CDR3nt: TGTGCCAGCAGGGCTCAGAACACCGGGGAGCTGTTTTTT

v_gene: TRBV6-6
j_gene: TRBJ1-2
abundance: few
d_gene: TRBD1
CDR3aa: CASSPLGQGVGYTF
CDR3nt: TGTGCCAGCAGTCCCCTGGGACAGGGCGTCGGCTACACCTTC

v_gene: TRBV28
j_gene: TRBJ2-3
abundance: .
d_gene: .
CDR3aa: CASSLGGAGTDTQYF
CDR3nt: TGTGCCAGCTCCCTTGGCGGGGCGGGCACAGATACGCAGTATTTT

v_gene: TRBV19
j_gene: TRBJ2-7
abundance: .
d_gene: TRBD2
CDR3aa: CASTIAGGTYEQYF
CDR3nt: TGTGCCAGTACTATAGCGGGAGGGACCTACGAGCAGTACTTC

v_gene: TRBV4-1
j_gene: TRBJ2-6
abundance: .
d_gene: .
CDR3aa: CASSPPGARLGVSGANVLTF
CDR3nt: TGCGCCAGCAGCCCACCAGGGGCGCGGCTCGGAGTCTCTGGGGCCAACGTCCTGACTTTC

v_gene: TRBV18
j_gene: TRBJ2-2
abundance: .
d_gene: TRBD2
CDR3aa: CASSPPSGRTTGELFF
CDR3nt: TGTGCCAGCTCACCACCTAGCGGGAGAACCACCGGGGAGCTGTTTTTT

v_gene: TRBV29-1
j_gene: TRBJ2-5
abundance: .
d_gene: .
CDR3aa: CSVADGVQETQYF
CDR3nt: TGCAGCGTTGCGGACGGGGTCCAAGAGACCCAGTACTTC

v_gene: TRBV4-1
j_gene: TRBJ2-6
abundance: .
d_gene: .
CDR3aa: CASSQGIYSKPGANVLTF
CDR3nt: TGCGCCAGCAGCCAAGGGATATACAGTAAGCCTGGGGCCAACGTCCTGACTTTC

v_gene: TRBV27
j_gene: TRBJ2-7
abundance: .
d_gene: TRBD1
CDR3aa: CASSLRQGKSYEQYF
CDR3nt: TGTGCCAGCAGTTTAAGACAGGGGAAATCCTACGAGCAGTACTTC

v_gene: TRBV11-2
j_gene: TRBJ1-2
abundance: many
d_gene: TRBD1
CDR3aa: CASSPGQGGYTF
CDR3nt: TGTGCCAGCAGCCCGGGACAGGGGGGCTACACCTTC

v_gene: TRBV6-4
j_gene: TRBJ1-1
abundance: .
d_gene: .
CDR3aa: CASNIGTGEAFF
CDR3nt: TGTGCCAGCAATATTGGGACGGGTGAAGCTTTCTTT

v_gene: TRBV5-4
j_gene: TRBJ2-4
abundance: .
d_gene: .
CDR3aa: CASSLVAGAKNIQYF
CDR3nt: TGTGCCAGCAGCTTGGTTGCGGGAGCCAAAAACATTCAGTACTTC

v_gene: TRBV6-4
j_gene: TRBJ2-2
abundance: .
d_gene: TRBD1
CDR3aa: CASSPTGGHTGELFF
CDR3nt: TGTGCCAGCAGTCCTACAGGGGGCCACACCGGGGAGCTGTTTTTT

v_gene: TRBV10-1
j_gene: TRBJ2-1
abundance: .
d_gene: .
CDR3aa: CANAGPYNEQFF
CDR3nt: TGCGCCAACGCGGGACCCTACAATGAGCAGTTCTTC

v_gene: TRBV25-1
j_gene: TRBJ2-1
abundance: .
d_gene: TRBD2
CDR3aa: CGTSGYNEQFF
CDR3nt: TGCGGGACTAGCGGGTACAATGAGCAGTTCTTC

v_gene: TRBV27
j_gene: TRBJ1-2
abundance: once
d_gene: TRBD1
CDR3aa: CASSKQGRGPWGYTF
CDR3nt: TGTGCCAGCAGTAAACAGGGTAGGGGGCCTTGGGGCTACACCTTC

v_gene: TRBV9
j_gene: TRBJ2-2
abundance: .
d_gene: .
CDR3aa: CASSVVAVNTGELFF
CDR3nt: TGTGCCAGCAGCGTAGTGGCTGTCAACACCGGGGAGCTGTTTTTT

v_gene: TRBV5-1
j_gene: TRBJ2-2
abundance: .
d_gene: .
CDR3aa: CASRREINTGELFF
CDR3nt: TGCGCCAGCAGGCGGGAAATTAACACCGGGGAGCTGTTTTTT

v_gene: TRBV5-1
j_gene: TRBJ2-7
abundance: .
d_gene: TRBD1
CDR3aa: CASSRQGDSSYEQYF
CDR3nt: TGCGCCAGCAGCCGACAGGGAGACAGCTCCTACGAGCAGTACTTC

v_gene: TRBV20-1
j_gene: TRBJ2-7
abundance: once
d_gene: .
CDR3aa: CSAAQYEQYF
CDR3nt: TGCAGTGCCGCACAATACGAGCAGTACTTC

v_gene: TRBV16
j_gene: TRBJ1-2
abundance: .
d_gene: TRBD1
CDR3aa: CASSQSPGQGYGYTF
CDR3nt: TGTGCCAGCAGCCAATCGCCAGGACAGGGCTATGGCTACACCTTC

v_gene: TRBV4-2
j_gene: TRBJ2-1
abundance: few
d_gene: TRBD2
CDR3aa: CASSPLETSGRNEQFF
CDR3nt: TGTGCCAGCAGCCCCTTGGAGACTAGCGGGAGGAATGAGCAGTTCTTC

v_gene: TRBV4-3
j_gene: TRBJ2-7
abundance: .
d_gene: .
CDR3aa: CASSHVGAPDGQYF
CDR3nt: TGCGCCAGCAGCCACGTTGGGGCCCCAGACGGGCAGTACTTC

v_gene: TRBV30
j_gene: TRBJ1-5
abundance: .
d_gene: .
CDR3aa: CAWSPQSDQPQHF
CDR3nt: TGTGCCTGGAGTCCCCAGAGCGATCAGCCCCAGCATTTT

v_gene: TRBV2
j_gene: TRBJ2-2
abundance: .
d_gene: .
CDR3aa: CASVWFRDSHTGELFF
CDR3nt: TGTGCCAGCGTATGGTTCCGGGATTCCCACACCGGGGAGCTGTTTTTT

v_gene: TRBV5-5
j_gene: TRBJ2-3
abundance: once
d_gene: TRBD2
CDR3aa: CASSLRLAGTDTQYF
CDR3nt: TGTGCCAGCAGCTTGAGGCTAGCGGGCACAGATACGCAGTATTTT

v_gene: TRBV5-1
j_gene: TRBJ2-7
abundance: .
d_gene: TRBD2
CDR3aa: CASSESGGRSYEQYF
CDR3nt: TGCGCCAGCAGCGAGTCGGGAGGGCGGTCCTACGAGCAGTACTTC

v_gene: TRBV28
j_gene: TRBJ2-7
abundance: .
d_gene: TRBD1
CDR3aa: CASSDGQGFNEQYF
CDR3nt: TGTGCCAGCAGCGACGGACAGGGCTTCAACGAGCAGTACTTC

v_gene: TRBV5-8
j_gene: TRBJ2-3
abundance: .
d_gene: TRBD2
CDR3aa: CASSPGTSGSDTQYF
CDR3nt: TGTGCCAGCAGCCCTGGGACTAGCGGGAGCGATACGCAGTATTTT

v_gene: TRBV5-4
j_gene: TRBJ2-7
abundance: .
d_gene: TRBD1
CDR3aa: CASTSGGGTGAYEQYF
CDR3nt: TGTGCCAGCACCTCCGGTGGAGGGACAGGGGCCTACGAGCAGTACTTC

v_gene: TRBV10-2
j_gene: TRBJ2-1
abundance: .
d_gene: .
CDR3aa: CASSPESYNEQFF
CDR3nt: TGCGCCAGCAGTCCGGAATCCTACAATGAGCAGTTCTTC

v_gene: TRBV7-6
j_gene: TRBJ2-7
abundance: .
d_gene: .
CDR3aa: CASSPPLDEQYF
CDR3nt: TGTGCCAGCAGCCCCCCCCTCGACGAGCAGTACTTC